This T cell receptor (beta chain) is drawn from a study of regulatory T cells in long-lasting Graves disease (dated by TCRdb to the early 2020s). With respect to the entire study: Persistent Graves' disease was defined as antithyroid drug treatment for over 5 years with persistently positive TSH receptor autoantibodies. Antithyroid drugs had been taken for roughly 10 years on average by persistent Graves' disease patients in the clinical cohort. The study was conducted in China and was registered as a clinical trial. A total of roughly 35 samples were covered by TCR sequencing, comprising about 13 persistent and about 20 newly diagnosed Graves' disease patients. This study used TCR sequencing and RNA sequencing of peripheral blood to compare persistent Graves' disease patients against newly diagnosed Graves' disease patients. Here is what the overall study found, with its caveats: Patients with persistent disease shared more public clonotypes (around 2,500) than newly diagnosed patients did (approximately 970). Peripheral blood alone was examined, since thyroid tissue, which constituted the primary lesion, could not be accessed. Sequencing and analysis were restricted to the TCR beta chain. Persistent disease showed preferential use of TRBV28, TRBJ1-2 and TRBJ2-5, whereas newly diagnosed disease favored TRBV20-1 and TRBJ2-1. Compared with newly diagnosed patients, persistent Graves' disease patients had lower TCR Shannon entropy and fewer highly expanded clones, which suggests clonal expansion. The authors noted that the small sample size was a limitation that may lower accuracy.

Library generation was performed with multiplex PCR. These reads were obtained on an Illumina HiSeq 4000. iRepertoire HTBI primers and Arm-PCR amplification of CDR3 regions were used to construct TCR beta libraries. Before sequencing, the PCR products underwent gel purification. Turning to the authors' computational methods: A total of 62 TRBV and under 15 TRBJ segments were identified across samples and were used for gene usage analysis of CDR3 amino acid clonotypes. COPE and FqMerger were used to merge filtered high-quality paired reads into contigs. BLAST was used to align contigs to IMGT TRBV, TRBD and TRBJ reference genes, and CDR3 was defined according to IMGT. Any clonotype with a frequency above 0.1% was classified as a highly expanded clone. Repertoire diversity was measured by Shannon entropy, and V-J evenness by the Gini coefficient. A clonotype found in more than one individual was treated as public. TCRdb reworked the public reads: Q25 trimming with fastp, MiXCR clone assembly, productive beta chains retained. Rows with a matching CDR3 protein are joined into one entry that keeps the most common DNA and genes. TCRdb, not the authors, supplied the V and J calls. In all, the sample holds roughly 500,000 distinct CDR3 sequences, and less than 25% of those were seen once. The ten biggest clones cover less than 9% of the sample.

This clonotype was observed a handful of times. Which antigen it targets is not known. No much larger clonotype is one base removed from it; base qualities were not supplied. In the paper's terms, the time point label means: persistent/refractory GD, antithyroid drugs over 5 years with positive TRAb. RNA was extracted from PBMCs in TRIzol for both TCR sequencing and RNA sequencing. Graves' disease was diagnosed according to American Thyroid Association guidelines. The patients came from an endocrinology department in Xi'an, China. From each patient, roughly 9 milliliters of peripheral blood was collected into an EDTA anticoagulant tube. Ficoll Paque Plus density gradient separation was used to isolate PBMCs, and no additional T cell sorting was done. An Agilent 2100 Bioanalyzer and agarose gel were used to check RNA quality, and a NanoDrop 2000 was used to measure RNA concentration. Trimming removed 2 bases from V and 2 bases from J, leaving 7 bases between the germline ends. CDR1 is given as MNHEY and CDR2 as SVGAGI, both from the germline V gene. The CDR3 measures 15 amino acids from cysteine to phenylalanine. Solely the CDR3 DNA is kept, with 45 bases framed from the first base.

The chain joins TRBV6-5 to TRBJ2-6; 5 matching bases give a weak D call of TRBD2. The sample in question was peripheral blood mononuclear cells (PBMCs), obtained when the disease was refractory, from a patient treated with antithyroid drugs. This clonotype was obtained from a female donor with Graves disease. Here the CDR3 is given as CASSYGGAGANVLTF. The DNA reads TGTGCCAGCAGTTACGGAGGCGCTGGGGCCAACGTCCTGACTTTC.